This T cell receptor (beta chain) originates from a study of blood T cell repertoires in COVID-19. Participants' own reports of clinical history determined their cohort assignment. Trimming took off 1 base at V and 4 bases at J, with 14 bases between the two ends. CDR3 length equals 15 residues. Germline CDR1 and CDR2: GTSNPN and SVGIG (reference sequence). In the original workflow: Nucleated cell number was recorded as an estimate derived from reference gene primer amplification. The data were produced by immunoSEQ multiplex PCR, yet TCRdb's version contains in-frame clones alone and is incomplete. Clonal size and the V and J genes are those of that table, whereas D and trimming came from the DNA. The data contain approximately 300,000 clones, roughly nine tenths of them singletons.

This TCR came from a woman aged 18-29 years who had recovered from COVID-19. Sequencing was done on a sample of PBMCs or T cells enriched from blood (not recorded which). The V gene is TRBV30, the J gene TRBJ2-1, with D possibly being TRBD2 (6 bases). The CDR3 region has the DNA TGTGCCTGGAGTGGGACTACTAAAACGTACAATGAGCAGTTCTTC. Translating it yields CAWSGTTKTYNEQFF.